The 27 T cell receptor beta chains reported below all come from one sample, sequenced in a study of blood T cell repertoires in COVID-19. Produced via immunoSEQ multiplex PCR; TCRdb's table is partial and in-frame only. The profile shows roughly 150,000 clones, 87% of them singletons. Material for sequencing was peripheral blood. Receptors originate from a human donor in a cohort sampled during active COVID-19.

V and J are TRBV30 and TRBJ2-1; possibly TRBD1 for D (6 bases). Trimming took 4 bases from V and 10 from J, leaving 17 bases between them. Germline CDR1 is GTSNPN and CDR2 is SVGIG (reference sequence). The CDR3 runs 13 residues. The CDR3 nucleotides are TGTGCCTGGATCCCAGCGGCAGGACAGGAGCAGTTCTTC. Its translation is CAWIPAAGQEQFF.

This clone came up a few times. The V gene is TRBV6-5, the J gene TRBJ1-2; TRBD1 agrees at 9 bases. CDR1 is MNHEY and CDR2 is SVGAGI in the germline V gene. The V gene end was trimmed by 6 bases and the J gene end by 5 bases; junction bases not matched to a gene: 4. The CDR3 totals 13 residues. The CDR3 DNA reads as TGTGCCAGCAGCCAGGACAGGGGATATGGCTACACCTTC. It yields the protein CASSQDRGYGYTF.

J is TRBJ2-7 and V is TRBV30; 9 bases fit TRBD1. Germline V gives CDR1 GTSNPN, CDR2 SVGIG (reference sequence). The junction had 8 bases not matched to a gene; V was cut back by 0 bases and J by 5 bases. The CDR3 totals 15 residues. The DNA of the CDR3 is TGTGCCTGGAGTGTACGGGACAGGGCGTTCAACGAGCAGTACTTC. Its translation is CAWSVRDRAFNEQYF.

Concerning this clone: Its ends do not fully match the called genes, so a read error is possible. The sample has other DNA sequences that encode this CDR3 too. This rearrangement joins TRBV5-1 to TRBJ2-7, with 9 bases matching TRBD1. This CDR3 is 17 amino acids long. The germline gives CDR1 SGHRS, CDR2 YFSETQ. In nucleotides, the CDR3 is TGCGCCAGCAGCTTGGGTACTCTCGGACAGGGGTTTCGGGAGCAGTATTTC. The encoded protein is CASSLGTLGQGFREQYF.

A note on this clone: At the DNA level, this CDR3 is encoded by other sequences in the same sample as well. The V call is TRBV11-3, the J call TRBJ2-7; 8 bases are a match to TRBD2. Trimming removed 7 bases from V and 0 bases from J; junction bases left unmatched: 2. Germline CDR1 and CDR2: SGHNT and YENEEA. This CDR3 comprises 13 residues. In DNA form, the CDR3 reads TGTGCCAGCACCCTAGCGGGCTCCTACGAGCAGTACTTC. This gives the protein CASTLAGSYEQYF.

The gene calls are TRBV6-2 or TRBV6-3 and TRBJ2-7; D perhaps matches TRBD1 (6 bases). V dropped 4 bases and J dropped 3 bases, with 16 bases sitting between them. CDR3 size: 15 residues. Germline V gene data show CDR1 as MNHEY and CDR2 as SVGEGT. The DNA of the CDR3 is TGTGCCAGCAGTTTTGCAGGGGTCCAAGACTACGAGCAGTACTTC. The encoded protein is CASSFAGVQDYEQYF.

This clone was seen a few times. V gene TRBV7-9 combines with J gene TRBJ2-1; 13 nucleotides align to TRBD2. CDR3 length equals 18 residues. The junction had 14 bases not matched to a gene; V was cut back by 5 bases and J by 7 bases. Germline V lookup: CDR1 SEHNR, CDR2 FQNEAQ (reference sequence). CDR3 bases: TGTGCCAGCAGCCCGCGGACTAGCGGGAGAGCTCCGTGGAATGAGCAGTTCTTC. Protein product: CASSPRTSGRAPWNEQFF. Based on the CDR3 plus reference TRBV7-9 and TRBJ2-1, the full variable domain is DTGVSQNPRHKITKRGQNVTFRCDPISEHNRLYWYRQTLGQGPEFLTYFQNEAQLEKSRLLSDRFSAERPKGSFSTLEIQRTEQGDSAMYLCASSPRTSGRAPWNEQFFGPGTRLTVL.

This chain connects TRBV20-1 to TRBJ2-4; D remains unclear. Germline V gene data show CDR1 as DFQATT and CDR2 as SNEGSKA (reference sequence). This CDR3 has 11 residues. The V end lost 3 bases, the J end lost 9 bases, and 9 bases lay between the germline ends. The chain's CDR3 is CSASASGIQYF. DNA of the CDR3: TGCAGTGCTAGCGCTAGTGGCATTCAGTACTTC.

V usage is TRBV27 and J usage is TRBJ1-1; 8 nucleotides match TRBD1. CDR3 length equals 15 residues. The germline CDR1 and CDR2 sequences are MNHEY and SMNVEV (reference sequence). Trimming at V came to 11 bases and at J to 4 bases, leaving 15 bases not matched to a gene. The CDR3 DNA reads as TGTGCCGCCCGCCCCTCAGGGGGCGCTGGCACTGAAGCTTTCTTT. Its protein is CAARPSGGAGTEAFF.

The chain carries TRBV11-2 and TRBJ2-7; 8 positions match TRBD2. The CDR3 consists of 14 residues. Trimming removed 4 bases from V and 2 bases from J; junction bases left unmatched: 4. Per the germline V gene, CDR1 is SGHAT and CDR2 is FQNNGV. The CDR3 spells CASSSGGGAYEQYF. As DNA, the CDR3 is TGTGCCAGCAGCTCCGGGGGGGGCGCCTACGAGCAGTACTTC.

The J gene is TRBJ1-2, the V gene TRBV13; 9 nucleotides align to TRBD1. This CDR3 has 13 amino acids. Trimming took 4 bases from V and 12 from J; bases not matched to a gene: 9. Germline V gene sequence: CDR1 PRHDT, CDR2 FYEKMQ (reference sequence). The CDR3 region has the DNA TGTGCCAGCAGCTACCCGGGACAGGGACTGGACACCTTC. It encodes CASSYPGQGLDTF.

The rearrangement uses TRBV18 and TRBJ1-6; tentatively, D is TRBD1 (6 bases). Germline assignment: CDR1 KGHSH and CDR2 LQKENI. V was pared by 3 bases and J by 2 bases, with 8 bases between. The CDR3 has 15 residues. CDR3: CASSPGTPYNSPLHF. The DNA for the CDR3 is TGTGCCAGCTCACCGGGGACACCCTATAATTCACCCCTCCACTTT.

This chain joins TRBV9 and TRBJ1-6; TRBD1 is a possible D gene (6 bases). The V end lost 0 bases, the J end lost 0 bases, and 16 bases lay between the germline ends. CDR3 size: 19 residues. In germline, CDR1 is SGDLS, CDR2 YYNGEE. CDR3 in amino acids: CASSVGDTTGSSYNSPLHF. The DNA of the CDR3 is TGTGCCAGCAGCGTAGGGGATACTACAGGGAGCTCCTATAATTCACCCCTCCACTTT.

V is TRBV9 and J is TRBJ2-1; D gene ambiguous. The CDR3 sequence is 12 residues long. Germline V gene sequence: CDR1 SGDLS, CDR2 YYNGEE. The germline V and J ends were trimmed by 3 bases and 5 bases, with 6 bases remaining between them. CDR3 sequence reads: CASSAINNEQFF. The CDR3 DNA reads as TGTGCCAGCAGCGCCATCAACAATGAGCAGTTCTTC.

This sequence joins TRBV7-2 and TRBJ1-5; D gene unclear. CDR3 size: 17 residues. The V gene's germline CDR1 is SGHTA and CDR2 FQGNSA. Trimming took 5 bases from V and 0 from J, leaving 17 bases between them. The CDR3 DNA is TGTGCCAGCAGCAGAGAATTTCAATCTTATAGCAATCAGCCCCAGCATTTT. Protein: CASSREFQSYSNQPQHF.

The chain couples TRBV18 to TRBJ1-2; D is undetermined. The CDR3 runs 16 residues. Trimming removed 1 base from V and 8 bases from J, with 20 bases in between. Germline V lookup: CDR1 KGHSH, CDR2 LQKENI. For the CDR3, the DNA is TGTGCCAGCTCACCACTGTCCCCAACATTCAGCGGGGGCTACACCTTC. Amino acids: CASSPLSPTFSGGYTF.

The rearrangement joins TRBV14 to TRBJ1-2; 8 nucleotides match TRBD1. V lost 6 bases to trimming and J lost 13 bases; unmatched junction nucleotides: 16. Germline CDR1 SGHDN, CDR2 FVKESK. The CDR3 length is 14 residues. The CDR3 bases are TGTGCCAGCAGTCCGGGACAGGAGCCTGACTCTTGCACCTTC. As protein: CASSPGQEPDSCTF.

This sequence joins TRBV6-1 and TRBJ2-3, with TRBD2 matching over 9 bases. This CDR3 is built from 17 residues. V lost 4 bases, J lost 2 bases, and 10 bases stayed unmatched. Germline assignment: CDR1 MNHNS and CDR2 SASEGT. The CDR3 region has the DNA TGTGCCAGCAGTGTGGGACTAGCTCGGGGCCCCACAGATACGCAGTATTTT. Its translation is CASSVGLARGPTDTQYF.

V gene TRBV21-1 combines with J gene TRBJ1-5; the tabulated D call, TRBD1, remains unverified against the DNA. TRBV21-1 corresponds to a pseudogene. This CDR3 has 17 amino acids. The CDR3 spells CASSIQGENYSNQPQHF. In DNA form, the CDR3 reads TGTGCCAGCAGCATTCAGGGGGAGAACTATAGCAATCAGCCCCAGCATTTT.

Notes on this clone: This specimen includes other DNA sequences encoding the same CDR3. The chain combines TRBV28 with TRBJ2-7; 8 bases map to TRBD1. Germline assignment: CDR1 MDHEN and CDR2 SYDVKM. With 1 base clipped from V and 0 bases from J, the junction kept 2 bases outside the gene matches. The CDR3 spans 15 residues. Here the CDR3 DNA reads TGTGCCAGCAGTTTATCCGGGACAGGCTCCTACGAGCAGTACTTC. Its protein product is CASSLSGTGSYEQYF.

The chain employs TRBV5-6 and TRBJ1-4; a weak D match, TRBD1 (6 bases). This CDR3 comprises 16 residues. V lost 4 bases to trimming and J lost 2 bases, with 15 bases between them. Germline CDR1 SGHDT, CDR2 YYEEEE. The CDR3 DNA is TGTGCCAGCAGCCCGGACGGGGGGCTGACTAATGAAAAACTGTTTTTT. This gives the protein CASSPDGGLTNEKLFF.

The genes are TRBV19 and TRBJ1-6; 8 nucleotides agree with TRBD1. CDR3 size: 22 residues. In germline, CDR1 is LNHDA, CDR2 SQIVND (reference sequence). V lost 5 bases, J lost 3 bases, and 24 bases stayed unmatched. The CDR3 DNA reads TGTGCCAGTAGTGCCCGGGGACCCGGGACAGGAGCGGACCAGGGCTATAATTCACCCCTCCACTTT. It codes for CASSARGPGTGADQGYNSPLHF.

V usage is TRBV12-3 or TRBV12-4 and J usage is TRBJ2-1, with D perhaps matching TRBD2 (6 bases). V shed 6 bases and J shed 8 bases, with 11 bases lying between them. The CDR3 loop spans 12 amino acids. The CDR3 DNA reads TGTGCCAGCAGCCCTGGAGGGGATGAGCAGTTCTTC. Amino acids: CASSPGGDEQFF.

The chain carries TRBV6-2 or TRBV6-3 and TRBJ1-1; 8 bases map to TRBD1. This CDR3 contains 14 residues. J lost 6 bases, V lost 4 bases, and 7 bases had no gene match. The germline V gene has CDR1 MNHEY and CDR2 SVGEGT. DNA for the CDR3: TGTGCCAGCAGTTCGATCCTACAGGGGGCTGAAGCTTTCTTT. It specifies CASSSILQGAEAFF.

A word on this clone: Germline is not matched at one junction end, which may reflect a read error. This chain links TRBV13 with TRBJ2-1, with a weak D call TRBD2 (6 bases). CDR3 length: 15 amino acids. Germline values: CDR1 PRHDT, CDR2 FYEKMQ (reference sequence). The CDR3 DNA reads TGTGCCAGCAGCGTAGGGACTGCCTTTGGGAATGAGCAGTTCTTC. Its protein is CASSVGTAFGNEQFF.

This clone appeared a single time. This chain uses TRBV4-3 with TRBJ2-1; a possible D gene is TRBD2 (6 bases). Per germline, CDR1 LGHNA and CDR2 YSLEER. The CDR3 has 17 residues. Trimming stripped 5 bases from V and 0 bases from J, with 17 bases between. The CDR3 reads CASSKPPAGSSYNEQFF. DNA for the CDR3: TGCGCCAGCAGCAAACCCCCCGCCGGGAGCTCCTACAATGAGCAGTTCTTC.

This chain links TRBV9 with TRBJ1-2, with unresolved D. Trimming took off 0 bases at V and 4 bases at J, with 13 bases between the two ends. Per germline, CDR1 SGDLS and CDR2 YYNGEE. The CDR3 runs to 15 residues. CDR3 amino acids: CASSVEEDGPYGYTF. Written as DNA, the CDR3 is TGTGCCAGCAGCGTAGAGGAGGACGGACCCTATGGCTACACCTTC.